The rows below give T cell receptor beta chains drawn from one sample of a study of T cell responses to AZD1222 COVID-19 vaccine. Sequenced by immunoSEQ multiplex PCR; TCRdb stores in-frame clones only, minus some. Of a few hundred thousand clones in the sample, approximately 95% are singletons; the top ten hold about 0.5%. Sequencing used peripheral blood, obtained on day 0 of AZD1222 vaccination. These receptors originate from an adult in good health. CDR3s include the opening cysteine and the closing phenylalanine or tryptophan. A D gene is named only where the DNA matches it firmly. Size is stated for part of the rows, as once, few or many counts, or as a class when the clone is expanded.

CATSEQGGNSPLHF | TGTGCCACCAGCGAACAGGGCGGGAATTCACCCCTCCACTTT | TRBJ1-6 | - | 14 | - | TRBV15
CASSLGPTNEKLFF | TGTGCCAGCAGCTTAGGGCCGACTAATGAAAAACTGTTTTTT | TRBJ1-4 | - | 14 | - | TRBV7-2
CASSPLGVRDGYTF | TGCGCCAGCAGCCCTCTGGGGGTGAGGGATGGCTACACCTTC | TRBJ1-2 | - | 14 | - | TRBV5-1
CASSQVDRDRAEKLFF | TGTGCCAGCAGCCAAGTGGACCGGGACAGGGCTGAAAAACTGTTTTTT | TRBJ1-4 | - | 16 | TRBD1 | TRBV4-2
CASSPWGRGTEAFF | TGTGCCAGCAGTCCATGGGGCAGGGGGACTGAAGCTTTCTTT | TRBJ1-1 | - | 14 | TRBD1 | TRBV27
CASHSAGTGRSNEQFF | TGTGCCAGTCATTCTGCCGGGACAGGGAGATCAAATGAGCAGTTCTTC | TRBJ2-1 | - | 16 | TRBD1 | TRBV19
CATSRASRSYEQYF | TGTGCCACCAGCAGAGCATCGCGCTCCTACGAGCAGTACTTC | TRBJ2-7 | few | 14 | - | TRBV15
CASSRNRATGNTIYF | TGTGCCAGTAGTCGGAACAGGGCTACTGGAAACACCATATATTTT | TRBJ1-3 | - | 15 | - | TRBV19
CASSVDLRAGIYF | TGTGCCAGCAGCGTAGATTTGAGGGCCGGCATATATTTT | TRBJ1-3 | - | 13 | - | TRBV9
CASSVGSSGANVLTF | TGTGCCAGCAGCGTAGGAAGCTCTGGGGCCAACGTCCTGACTTTC | TRBJ2-6 | - | 15 | - | TRBV9
CASSLMASSEPYNEQFF | TGTGCCAGCAGCTTAATGGCTAGCTCTGAGCCCTACAATGAGCAGTTCTTC | TRBJ2-1 | - | 17 | - | TRBV11-2
CASSHGQGEGEQYF | TGTGCCAGCAGCCATGGACAGGGGGAGGGCGAGCAGTACTTC | TRBJ2-7 | - | 14 | TRBD1 | TRBV27
CASSSDSHSYEQYF | TGTGCCAGCAGCTCCGACAGTCACTCCTACGAGCAGTACTTC | TRBJ2-7 | - | 14 | - | TRBV11-2
CASSQEGGPLVGEAFF | TGCGCCAGCAGCCAAGAAGGGGGGCCCCTAGTCGGTGAAGCTTTCTTT | TRBJ1-1 | - | 16 | - | TRBV4-3
CASSPLYLVGGGFSTDTQYF | TGTGCCAGCTCACCACTGTATCTTGTAGGCGGGGGATTTAGCACAGATACGCAGTATTTT | TRBJ2-3 | - | 20 | TRBD2 | TRBV18
CASSEYVPQGNTIYF | TGTGCCAGCAGTGAATATGTGCCCCAAGGAAACACCATATATTTT | TRBJ1-3 | - | 15 | - | TRBV2
CASSQDAGLANSPLHF | TGTGCCAGCAGCCAAGATGCAGGTCTGGCTAATTCACCCCTCCACTTT | TRBJ1-6 | - | 16 | - | TRBV14
CASSSLRGEWTLVYEQYF | TGTGCCAGCAGCTCATTGCGGGGGGAATGGACGCTGGTTTACGAGCAGTACTTC | TRBJ2-7 | - | 18 | TRBD2 | TRBV11-3
CASSQEGTGAYEQYF | TGCGCCAGCAGCCAAGAGGGGACAGGGGCCTACGAGCAGTACTTC | TRBJ2-7 | - | 15 | TRBD1 | TRBV4-1
CASGLGAGNTGELFF | TGCGCCAGCGGCCTAGGGGCGGGTAACACCGGGGAGCTGTTTTTT | TRBJ2-2 | once | 15 | - | TRBV5-1
CASSTSSSRLPLHF | TGTGCCAGCAGTACCTCGTCCAGTAGGCTACCCCTCCACTTT | TRBJ1-6 | once | 14 | - | TRBV28
CASTLEGALGYTF | TGTGCCAGCACCCTCGAAGGGGCGCTTGGCTACACCTTC | TRBJ1-2 | - | 13 | - | TRBV5-5
CASSMKVAREQFF | TGTGCCAGTAGTATGAAGGTAGCAAGGGAGCAGTTCTTC | TRBJ2-1 | - | 13 | - | TRBV19
CASSPSNSGNTIYF | TGTGCCAGCTCACCATCAAACTCTGGAAACACCATATATTTT | TRBJ1-3 | - | 14 | - | TRBV18
CASSSSVGTDTQYF | TGTGCCAGCAGTTCCAGCGTCGGCACAGATACGCAGTATTTT | TRBJ2-3 | - | 14 | - | TRBV11-3
CASSAGHSGANVLTF | TGCGCCAGCAGCGCGGGACACTCTGGGGCCAACGTCCTGACTTTC | TRBJ2-6 | - | 15 | - | TRBV5-1
CASSLDPAGNTEAFF | TGCGCCAGCAGCTTGGACCCCGCGGGGAACACTGAAGCTTTCTTT | TRBJ1-1 | - | 15 | - | TRBV5-1
CASSYSGGQGSTF | TGTGCCAGCAGTTACTCGGGCGGACAGGGTTCCACTTTT | TRBJ2-3 | - | 13 | TRBD1 | TRBV6-5
CASSRGLAGDTQYF | TGTGCCAGCAGCCGGGGACTAGCGGGGGATACGCAGTATTTT | TRBJ2-3 | - | 14 | TRBD2 | TRBV6-5
CASSVGAGGREQYF | TGTGCCAGCAGCGTAGGAGCAGGGGGCAGAGAGCAGTACTTC | TRBJ2-7 | few | 14 | TRBD1 | TRBV9
CASSLGLGYEQYF | TGTGCCAGCAGTCTGGGCCTTGGCTACGAGCAGTACTTC | TRBJ2-7 | - | 13 | - | TRBV12-3/TRBV12-4
CASSLVHNPGTGGNEQYF | TGTGCCAGCAGCTTAGTTCATAACCCCGGGACAGGGGGTAACGAGCAGTACTTC | TRBJ2-7 | - | 18 | TRBD1 | TRBV7-2
CASSHRGYGYTF | TGTGCCAGTAGTCACAGGGGATATGGCTACACCTTC | TRBJ1-2 | - | 12 | TRBD1 | TRBV19
CAISEDSGANVLTF | TGTGCCATCAGTGAAGACTCTGGGGCCAACGTCCTGACTTTC | TRBJ2-6 | - | 14 | - | TRBV10-3
CASSIGGYEQYF | TGTGCCAGTAGTATCGGAGGGTACGAGCAGTACTTC | TRBJ2-7 | - | 12 | - | TRBV19
CASSLAQVGAEAFF | TGCGCCAGCAGCTTGGCTCAGGTGGGGGCTGAAGCTTTCTTT | TRBJ1-1 | - | 14 | - | TRBV5-1
CASSLGGGQHRYGYTF | TGCGCCAGCAGCTTGGGAGGAGGCCAGCATAGGTATGGCTACACCTTC | TRBJ1-2 | - | 16 | - | TRBV5-1
CASSLNLGEQYF | TGTGCCAGCAGTTTAAATTTGGGCGAGCAGTACTTC | TRBJ2-7 | - | 12 | - | TRBV28
CASSPSGNGNQPQHF | TGTGCCAGCTCACCATCAGGAAATGGCAATCAGCCCCAGCATTTT | TRBJ1-5 | - | 15 | - | TRBV18
CASSLNRGIREAFF | TGTGCCAGCAGCTTAAACAGGGGGATTCGGGAAGCTTTCTTT | TRBJ1-1 | - | 14 | TRBD1 | TRBV13
CASSLGGRDSPLHF | TGCGCCAGCAGCTTGGGGGGGAGAGACTCACCCCTCCACTTT | TRBJ1-6 | - | 14 | - | TRBV5-1